Below are 20 T cell receptor beta chains sequenced from a single sample in a study of OX40 agonist ivuxolimab in advanced cancers. Sequenced by immunoSEQ multiplex PCR; TCRdb stores in-frame clones only, minus some. The repertoire holds more than 75,000 clones, with roughly four fifths as singletons. This specimen was CD4+ or CD8+ T cells sorted from blood, taken in a trial of the OX40 agonist ivuxolimab. These receptors were collected from an adult with an advanced solid tumor such as melanoma, head and neck, liver or kidney cancer.

This clone was recorded once. The V gene is TRBV19, the J gene TRBJ2-7, with 11 bases that match TRBD1. The V and J ends lost 3 bases and 4 bases, in that order; junction bases with no gene match: 5. Germline loops: CDR1 LNHDA, CDR2 SQIVND (reference sequence). The CDR3 extends over 15 amino acids. CDR3 coding DNA: TGTGCCAGTAGTATCGGGACAGGGGGTTATTACGAGCAGTACTTC. Its protein product is CASSIGTGGYYEQYF.

The chain uses TRBV7-9 and TRBJ2-3, with D possibly being TRBD1 (6 bases). The CDR3 extends over 14 amino acids. Trimming removed 1 base at V and 9 bases at J, with 14 bases between. Per the germline V gene, CDR1 is SEHNR and CDR2 is FQNEAQ (reference sequence). The CDR3 DNA sequence: TGTGCCAGCAGCTTAGACCTACAGGGAGTCACGCAGTATTTT. It is translated as CASSLDLQGVTQYF.

The sample holds one count of this clone. This sequence joins TRBV29-1 and TRBJ2-7; 8 nucleotides line up with TRBD1. Germline CDR1 and CDR2: SQVTM and ANQGSEA. J was trimmed by 3 bases and V by 4 bases; bases with no gene match: 5. CDR3 size: 13 residues. The CDR3 bases are TGCAGCGTTGGACAGGGGCGTTACTACGAGCAGTACTTC. This codes for CSVGQGRYYEQYF.

The V and J genes are TRBV9 and TRBJ1-2; tentatively, D is TRBD1 (5 bases). V was trimmed by 4 bases and J by 7 bases, leaving 11 bases between them. Per the germline V gene, CDR1 is SGDLS and CDR2 is YYNGEE. The CDR3 spans 12 residues. Here the CDR3 reads CASSPGRGGYTF. CDR3 DNA sequence: TGTGCCAGCAGCCCAGGGAGAGGTGGCTACACCTTC.

The rearrangement uses TRBV19 and TRBJ2-2, with 9 nucleotides matching TRBD1. The CDR3 runs to 14 residues. J was trimmed by 2 bases and V by 9 bases; bases with no gene match: 4. Germline V gives CDR1 LNHDA, CDR2 SQIVND (reference sequence). The CDR3 region is CASGTGLNTGELFF. The CDR3 nucleotides read TGTGCCAGCGGGACAGGGCTAAACACCGGGGAGCTGTTTTTT.

The chain joins TRBV6-6 to TRBJ2-3, with D uncertain. Germline loops: CDR1 MNHNY, CDR2 SVGAGI (reference sequence). The V and J ends lost 4 bases and 3 bases respectively, with 17 bases between them. The CDR3 extends over 16 amino acids. The CDR3 DNA follows: TGTGCCAGCAGTTCCCAGCCGGCCCTAGGGACAGATACGCAGTATTTT. As protein: CASSSQPALGTDTQYF.

The chain links TRBV7-9 to TRBJ2-2, with a possible D match to TRBD2 (6 bases). CDR1 SEHNR and CDR2 FQNEAQ come from the germline V gene (reference sequence). CDR3 size: 13 residues. V shed 3 bases and J shed 6 bases, with 8 bases lying between them. DNA for the CDR3: TGTGCCAGCAGCTTCGGGAGAGCCGGGGAGCTGTTTTTT. Its translation: CASSFGRAGELFF. Using reference TRBV7-9 and TRBJ2-2 for the parts outside the CDR3, the full variable domain is DTGVSQNPRHKITKRGQNVTFRCDPISEHNRLYWYRQTLGQGPEFLTYFQNEAQLEKSRLLSDRFSAERPKGSFSTLEIQRTEQGDSAMYLCASSFGRAGELFFGEGSRLTVL.

The gene calls are TRBV30 and TRBJ2-7; 7 bases align to TRBD1. V shed 4 bases, J shed 6 bases, and the junction held 9 bases outside the gene matches. The CDR3 loop spans 13 amino acids. CDR1 GTSNPN and CDR2 SVGIG come from the germline V gene (reference sequence). The CDR3 loop is CAWTRDSMTEQYF. The CDR3 DNA reads as TGTGCCTGGACCCGGGACAGTATGACCGAGCAGTACTTC.

The rearrangement joins TRBV2 to TRBJ2-5; TRBD1 aligns across 7 bases. The CDR3 length is 13 residues. Germline V gives CDR1 SNHLY, CDR2 FYNNEI. Trimming took 6 bases from V and 3 from J; bases not matched to a gene: 4. CDR3 nucleotides: TGTGCCAGCAGCCGACAGGGAAAAGAGACCCAGTACTTC. This encodes CASSRQGKETQYF. Drawing the rest from reference TRBV2 and TRBJ2-5, the complete variable domain is EPEVTQTPSHQVTQMGQEVILRCVPISNHLYFYWYRQILGQKVEFLVSFYNNEISEKSEIFDDQFSVERPDGSNFTLKIRSTKLEDSAMYFCASSRQGKETQYFGPGTRLLVL.

V usage is TRBV5-1 and J usage is TRBJ2-1, with D possibly called TRBD1 or TRBD2 (6 bases each). The CDR3 sequence is 15 residues long. V was clipped by 0 bases and J by 10 bases, with 17 bases between them. Per germline, CDR1 SGHRS and CDR2 YFSETQ. The CDR3 protein is CASSLEGGHGGEQFF. Written as DNA, the CDR3 is TGCGCCAGCAGCTTGGAGGGGGGCCATGGAGGAGAGCAGTTCTTC.

The chain recombines TRBV5-4 with TRBJ2-7, with 15 nucleotides matching TRBD2. CDR1 is SGHNT, CDR2 YYREEE, per germline (reference sequence). J was trimmed by 5 bases and V by 2 bases; bases with no gene match: 5. The CDR3 has 16 amino acids. The CDR3 bases are TGTGCCAGCAGCTTCGGACTAGCGGGAGGGCCGGACGAGCAGTACTTC. Its protein product is CASSFGLAGGPDEQYF.

This rearrangement joins TRBV11-2 to TRBJ2-7; D possibly matches TRBD1 or TRBD2 (5 bases each). The CDR3 length is 11 residues. Germline-derived CDR1 and CDR2 are SGHAT and FQNNGV. Trimming took off 4 bases at V and 10 bases at J, with 11 bases between the two ends. CDR3 in amino acids: CASSSGRDQYF. CDR3 nucleotide sequence: TGTGCCAGCAGCTCGGGACGAGACCAGTACTTC.

The V and J genes are TRBV7-8 and TRBJ2-1; D is unresolved. The CDR3 spans 15 residues. Between the trimmed V and J ends, which lost 5 bases and 8 bases, there was a span of 19 bases. Germline V CDR1 and CDR2: SGHVS, FQNEAQ. The DNA for the CDR3 is TGTGCCAGCAGCCAAGGCGGTTCGACTGAGGATGAGCAGTTCTTC. Amino acids: CASSQGGSTEDEQFF.

V usage is TRBV5-8 and J usage is TRBJ2-5, with TRBD1 identical over 10 bases. The V segment lost 4 bases and the J segment 2 bases; nucleotides outside the gene matches: 5. CDR1 is SGHTS and CDR2 is YDEGEE in the germline V gene. The CDR3 is 15 residues long. Here the CDR3 reads CASSRRTGGQETQYF. In DNA form, the CDR3 reads TGTGCCAGCAGCCGCCGGACAGGGGGTCAAGAGACCCAGTACTTC.

The CDR3, as DNA: TGTGCCAGCAGCGGCGGCACAGATACGCAGTATTTT. Translating gives CASSGGTDTQYF. The chain uses TRBV7-9 and TRBJ2-3; D not resolved. The CDR3 extends over 12 amino acids. The V end was cut by 5 bases, the J end by 1 base, with 4 bases between. Germline V gives CDR1 SEHNR, CDR2 FQNEAQ (reference sequence).

V is TRBV6-5 and J is TRBJ2-7, with D uncertain. There are 16 residues in the CDR3. The V end lost 0 bases, the J end lost 3 bases, and 15 bases lay between the germline ends. Germline V lookup: CDR1 MNHEY, CDR2 SVGAGI. In nucleotides, the CDR3 is TGTGCCAGCAGTTACTCGATAGGGCAGGTCAACTACGAGCAGTACTTC. It encodes CASSYSIGQVNYEQYF.

V gene TRBV6-6 combines with J gene TRBJ1-1, with a weak D call TRBD1 (5 bases). Germline V gene data show CDR1 as MNHNY and CDR2 as SVGAGI (reference sequence). With 6 bases removed from V and 0 bases from J, the gap between germline ends came to 14 bases. CDR3 length: 15 amino acids. Written as DNA, the CDR3 is TGTGCCAGCAGCCCCCAGGGAATGATGAACACTGAAGCTTTCTTT. Its translation: CASSPQGMMNTEAFF.

V is TRBV4-1 and J is TRBJ1-6, with TRBD1 matching over 9 bases. Germline assignment: CDR1 MGHRA and CDR2 YSYEKL. The CDR3 has 14 amino acids. V dropped 4 bases and J dropped 9; count of bases not matched to a gene: 4. The CDR3 coding sequence is TGCGCCAGCAGCCGGGACAGGGATACTTCACCCCTCCACTTT. Its translation: CASSRDRDTSPLHF.

The count of this clone is one. V gene TRBV4-1 combines with J gene TRBJ2-5; 8 bases are a match to TRBD2. Per germline, CDR1 MGHRA and CDR2 YSYEKL. The V and J ends lost 2 bases and 2 bases, in that order; junction bases with no gene match: 7. The CDR3 spans 16 residues. CDR3 sequence reads: CASSQILAERQETQYF. DNA of the CDR3: TGCGCCAGCAGCCAAATACTAGCGGAGAGGCAAGAGACCCAGTACTTC.

The chain employs TRBV2 and TRBJ1-5; the D is unclear. Trimming pared 4 bases from V and 6 bases from J, leaving 10 bases between. CDR3 length: 13 residues. Germline V gene sequence: CDR1 SNHLY, CDR2 FYNNEI. The CDR3 DNA sequence: TGTGCCAGCAGTGCCGGGTTGAGTCAGCCCCAGCATTTT. Residues: CASSAGLSQPQHF. The whole variable domain, remainder taken from reference TRBV2 and TRBJ1-5, is EPEVTQTPSHQVTQMGQEVILRCVPISNHLYFYWYRQILGQKVEFLVSFYNNEISEKSEIFDDQFSVERPDGSNFTLKIRSTKLEDSAMYFCASSAGLSQPQHFGDGTRLSIL.